The T cell receptor (beta chain) described here comes from a study of naive and memory T cell subsets. The library had UMIs added by 3' ligation of an oligonucleotide to TCR cDNA. This clonotype has at least ten counts. V shed 3 bases, J shed 3 bases, and the junction held 7 bases outside the gene matches. CDR1 DFQATT and CDR2 SNEGSKA come from the germline V gene (reference sequence). There are 14 residues in the CDR3. Four PCR rounds used nested alpha and beta constant region primers plus the SP2 primer. Each CDR3 protein is one row after TCRdb ran MiXCR on the UMI-ligation and nested PCR reads. The data contain around 24,000 distinct CDR3 sequences, around 5.3% of them singletons.

This receptor was taken from an adult in good health. V gene TRBV20-1 combines with J gene TRBJ1-1, with 7 bases matching TRBD1. The sequenced material came from blood. This CDR3 is CSARGVTGHTEAFF. The CDR3 region has the DNA TGCAGTGCTAGGGGGGTGACAGGGCACACTGAAGCTTTCTTT.